This TCR beta chain came from a study of blood T cell repertoires in COVID-19. Trimming removed 0 bases at V and 8 bases at J, with 13 bases between. Germline assignment: CDR1 MNHEY and CDR2 SVGEGT. The CDR3 contains 15 residues. The protocol was immunoSEQ multiplex PCR, while the TCRdb copy is restricted to in-frame clones and leaves out a portion. Of about 87,000 clones listed, over 80% are singletons. The rearrangement joins TRBV6-2 or TRBV6-3 to TRBJ1-4, with D uncertain. This clonotype originated in a woman between 70 and 85 years old with acute or convalescent COVID-19. The specimen sequenced was peripheral blood. The CDR3 bases are TGTGCCAGCAGTTACTCACGAAACACGGGAGAAAAACTGTTTTTT. This sequence encodes CASSYSRNTGEKLFF.